This T cell receptor (beta chain) was recorded in a study of blood T cell repertoires in COVID-19. Only in-frame clones appear in the TCRdb table, and some are missing; sequencing was by immunoSEQ multiplex PCR. This repertoire shows some 120,000 clones, around nine tenths found once; its top ten account for approximately 8%. Germline V gene sequence: CDR1 SGHNT, CDR2 YENEEA. CDR3 length: 14 residues. V lost 6 bases to trimming and J lost 4 bases; unmatched junction nucleotides: 6. The clonotype was recovered from a man aged 50 to 60 with acute or convalescent COVID-19. The genes are TRBV11-3 and TRBJ1-1, with 9 bases matching TRBD1. Material: peripheral blood. CDR3 in amino acids: CASSFTTGGTEAFF. As DNA, the CDR3 is TGTGCCAGCAGTTTTACGACAGGGGGCACTGAAGCTTTCTTT.